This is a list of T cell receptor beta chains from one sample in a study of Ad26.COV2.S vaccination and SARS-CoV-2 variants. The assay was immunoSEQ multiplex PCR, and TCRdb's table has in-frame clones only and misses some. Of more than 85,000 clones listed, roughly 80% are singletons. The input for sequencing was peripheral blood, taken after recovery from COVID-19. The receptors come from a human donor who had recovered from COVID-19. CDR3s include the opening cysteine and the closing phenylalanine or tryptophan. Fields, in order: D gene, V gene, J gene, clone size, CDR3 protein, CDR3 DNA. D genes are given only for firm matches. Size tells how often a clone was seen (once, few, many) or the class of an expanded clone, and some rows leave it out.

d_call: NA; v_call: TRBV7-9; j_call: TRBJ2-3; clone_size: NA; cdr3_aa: CASSAQGLGTQYF; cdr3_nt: TGTGCCAGCAGCGCACAGGGCCTGGGGACGCAGTATTTT
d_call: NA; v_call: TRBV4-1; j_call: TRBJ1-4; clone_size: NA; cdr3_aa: CASSQYGTYEKLFF; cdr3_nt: TGCGCCAGCAGCCAATATGGCACATATGAAAAACTGTTTTTT
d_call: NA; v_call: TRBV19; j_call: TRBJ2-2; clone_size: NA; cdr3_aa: CASSTAGTFNTGELFF; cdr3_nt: TGTGCCAGTAGTACCGCCGGGACTTTCAACACCGGGGAGCTGTTTTTT
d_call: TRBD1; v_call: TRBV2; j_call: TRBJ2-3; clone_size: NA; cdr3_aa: CASSVRGQGDPDTQYF; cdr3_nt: TGTGCCAGCAGTGTCAGAGGCCAGGGGGACCCAGATACGCAGTATTTT
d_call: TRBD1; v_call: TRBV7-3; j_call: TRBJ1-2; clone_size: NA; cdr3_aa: CASSVSPGTGRGYTF; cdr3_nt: TGTGCCAGCAGCGTGAGCCCCGGGACAGGGAGGGGCTACACCTTC
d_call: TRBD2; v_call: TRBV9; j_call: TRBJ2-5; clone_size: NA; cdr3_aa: CASSAPSGGTQETQYF; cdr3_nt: TGTGCCAGCAGCGCACCTAGCGGGGGGACCCAAGAGACCCAGTACTTC
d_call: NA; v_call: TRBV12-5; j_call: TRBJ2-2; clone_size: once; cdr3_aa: CASGTRGGNTGELFF; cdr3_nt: TGTGCTAGTGGAACCAGGGGGGGGAACACCGGGGAGCTGTTTTTT
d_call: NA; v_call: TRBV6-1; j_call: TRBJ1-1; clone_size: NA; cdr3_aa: CASSELEGVKAFF; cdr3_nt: TGTGCCAGCAGTGAATTGGAAGGTGTTAAAGCTTTCTTT
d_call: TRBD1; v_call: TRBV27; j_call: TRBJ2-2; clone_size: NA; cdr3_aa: CASRITGGRYTGELFF; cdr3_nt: TGTGCCAGCAGGATAACAGGGGGCAGGTACACCGGGGAGCTGTTTTTT
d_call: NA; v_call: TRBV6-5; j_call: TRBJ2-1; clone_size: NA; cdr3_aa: CASTHTGSYNEQFF; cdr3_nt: TGTGCCAGCACCCACACTGGCTCCTACAATGAGCAGTTCTTC
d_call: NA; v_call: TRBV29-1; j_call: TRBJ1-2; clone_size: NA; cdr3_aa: CSGYILGYTF; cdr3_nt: TGCAGCGGTTACATTTTGGGCTACACCTTC
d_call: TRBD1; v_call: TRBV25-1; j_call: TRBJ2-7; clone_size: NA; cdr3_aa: CASSVGDREQYF; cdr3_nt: TGTGCCAGCAGTGTCGGGGACAGGGAGCAGTACTTC
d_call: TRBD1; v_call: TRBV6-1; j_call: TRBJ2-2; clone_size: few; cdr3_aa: CASSEDLWAGGTGELFF; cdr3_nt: TGTGCCAGCAGTGAAGATCTTTGGGCAGGGGGAACCGGGGAGCTGTTTTTT
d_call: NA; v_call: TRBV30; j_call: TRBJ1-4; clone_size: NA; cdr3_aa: CAWSVPLGGREKLFF; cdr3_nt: TGTGCCTGGAGTGTACCCCTGGGGGGTCGTGAAAAACTGTTTTTT
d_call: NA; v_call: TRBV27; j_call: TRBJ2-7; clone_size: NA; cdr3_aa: CASSLKAADYEQYF; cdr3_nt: TGTGCCAGCAGTTTAAAGGCAGCAGACTACGAGCAGTACTTC
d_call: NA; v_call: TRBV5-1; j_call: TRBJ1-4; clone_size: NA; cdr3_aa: CASTLGLEGEKLFF; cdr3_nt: TGCGCCAGCACCCTGGGACTAGAGGGTGAAAAACTGTTTTTT
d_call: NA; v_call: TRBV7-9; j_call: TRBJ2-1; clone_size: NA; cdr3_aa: CASSFGRGSGMMFF; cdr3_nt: NA
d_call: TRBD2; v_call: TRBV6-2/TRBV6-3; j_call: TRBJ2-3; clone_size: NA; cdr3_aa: CASSLLAGGFTDTQYF; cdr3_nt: TGTGCCAGCAGTCTCCTAGCGGGGGGGTTCACAGATACGCAGTATTTT
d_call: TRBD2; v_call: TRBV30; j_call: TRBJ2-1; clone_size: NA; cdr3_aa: CAWSVGLAGAESQFF; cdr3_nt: TGTGCCTGGAGTGTAGGTCTAGCGGGGGCCGAGAGCCAGTTCTTC
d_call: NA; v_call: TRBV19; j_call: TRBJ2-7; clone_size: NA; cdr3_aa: CASSTRQGGTYEQYF; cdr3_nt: TGTGCCAGTAGTACCCGACAGGGAGGGACCTACGAGCAGTACTTC
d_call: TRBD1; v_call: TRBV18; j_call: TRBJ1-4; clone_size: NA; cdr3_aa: CASSPGTGVGEKLFF; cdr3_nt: TGTGCCAGCTCACCGGGGACAGGGGTCGGTGAAAAACTGTTTTTT
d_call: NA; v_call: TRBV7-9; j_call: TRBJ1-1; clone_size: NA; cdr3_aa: CASSLASEGTEAFF; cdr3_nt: TGTGCCAGCAGCTTAGCCTCTGAGGGGACTGAAGCTTTCTTT
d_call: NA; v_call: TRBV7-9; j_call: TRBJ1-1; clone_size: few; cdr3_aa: CASSYLTGNTEAFF; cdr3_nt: TGTGCCAGCAGCTATTTAACAGGGAACACTGAAGCTTTCTTT
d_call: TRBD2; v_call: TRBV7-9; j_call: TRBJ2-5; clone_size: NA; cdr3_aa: CASSLIAGQETQYF; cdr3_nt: TGTGCCAGCAGCTTAATAGCGGGGCAAGAGACCCAGTACTTC
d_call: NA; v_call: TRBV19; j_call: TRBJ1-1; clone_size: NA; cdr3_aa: CASSMIAMNTEAFF; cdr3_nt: TGTGCCAGTAGTATGATCGCAATGAACACTGAAGCTTTCTTT
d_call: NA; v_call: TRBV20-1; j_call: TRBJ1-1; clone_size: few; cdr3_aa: CSAGENTEAFF; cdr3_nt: TGCAGTGCTGGAGAGAACACTGAAGCTTTCTTT
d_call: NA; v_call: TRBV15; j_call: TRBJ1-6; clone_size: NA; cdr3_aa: CATSRTSDSPLHF; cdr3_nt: TGTGCCACCAGCAGGACCTCTGATTCACCCCTCCACTTT
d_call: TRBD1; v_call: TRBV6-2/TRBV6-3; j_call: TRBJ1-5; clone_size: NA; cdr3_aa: CASSYPFETGEPQHF; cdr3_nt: TGTGCCAGCAGTTACCCTTTTGAAACAGGGGAGCCCCAGCATTTT
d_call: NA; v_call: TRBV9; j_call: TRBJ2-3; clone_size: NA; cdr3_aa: CASSVNVNTDTQYF; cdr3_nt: TGTGCCAGCAGCGTCAACGTGAACACAGATACGCAGTATTTT
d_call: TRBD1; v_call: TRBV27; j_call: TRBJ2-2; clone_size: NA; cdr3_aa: CASSTTGSEAGELFF; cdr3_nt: TGTGCCAGCAGTACGACAGGGTCGGAGGCCGGGGAGCTGTTTTTT
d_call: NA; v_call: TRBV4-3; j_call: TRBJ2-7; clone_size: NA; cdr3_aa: CASSQEAGRGASYEQYF; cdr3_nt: TGCGCCAGCAGCCAAGAAGCGGGCAGGGGGGCCTCCTACGAGCAGTACTTC
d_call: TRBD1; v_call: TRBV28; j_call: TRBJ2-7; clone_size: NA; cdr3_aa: CATRYSGGTYEQYF; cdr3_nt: TGTGCCACCAGGTATTCAGGGGGTACCTACGAGCAGTACTTC
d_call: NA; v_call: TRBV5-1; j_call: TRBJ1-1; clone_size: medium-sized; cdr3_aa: CASSSTPNTEAFF; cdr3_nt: TGCGCCAGCAGTTCCACACCGAACACTGAAGCTTTCTTT
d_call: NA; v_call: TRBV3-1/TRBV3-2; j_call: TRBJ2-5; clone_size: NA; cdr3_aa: CASSQAGGTPEGTQYF; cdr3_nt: TGTGCCAGCAGCCAAGCGGGGGGCACGCCTGAGGGGACCCAGTACTTC
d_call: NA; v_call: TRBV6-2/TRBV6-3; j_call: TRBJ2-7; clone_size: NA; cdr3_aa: CASSYSRDSQQDEQYF; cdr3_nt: TGTGCCAGCAGTTACTCCCGGGACTCCCAGCAGGATGAGCAGTACTTC
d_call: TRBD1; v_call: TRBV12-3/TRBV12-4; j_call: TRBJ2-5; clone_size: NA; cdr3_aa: CASSLTGLETQYF; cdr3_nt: TGTGCCAGCAGTTTGACAGGGCTGGAGACCCAGTACTTC
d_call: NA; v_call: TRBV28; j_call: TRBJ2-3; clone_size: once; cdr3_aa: CASSLYKSTDTQYF; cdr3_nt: TGTGCCAGCAGTTTATACAAGAGCACAGATACGCAGTATTTT
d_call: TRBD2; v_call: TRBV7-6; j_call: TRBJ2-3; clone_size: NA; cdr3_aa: CASSLVRAGGPRDTQYF; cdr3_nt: TGTGCCAGCAGCTTAGTTCGGGCGGGGGGGCCTAGAGATACGCAGTATTTT
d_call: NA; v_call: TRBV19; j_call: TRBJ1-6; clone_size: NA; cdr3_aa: CASSLQWNSPLHF; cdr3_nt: TGTGCCAGTAGTCTCCAATGGAATTCACCCCTCCACTTT
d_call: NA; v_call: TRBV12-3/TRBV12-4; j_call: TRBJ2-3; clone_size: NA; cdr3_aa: CASSPSTDTQYF; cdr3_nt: TGTGCCAGCAGCCCTTCCACAGATACGCAGTATTTT
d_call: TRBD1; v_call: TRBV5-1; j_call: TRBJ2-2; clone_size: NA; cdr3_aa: CASSAGQEYTGELFF; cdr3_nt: TGCGCCAGCAGCGCGGGACAGGAATACACCGGGGAGCTGTTTTTT
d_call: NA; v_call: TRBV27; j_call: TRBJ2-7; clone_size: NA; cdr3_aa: CASSPYGGAGYEQYF; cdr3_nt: TGTGCCAGCAGTCCCTATGGGGGGGCCGGTTACGAGCAGTACTTC
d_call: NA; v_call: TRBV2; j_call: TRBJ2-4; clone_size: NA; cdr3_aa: CASGYVAKNIQYF; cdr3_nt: TGTGCCAGCGGGTATGTCGCCAAAAACATTCAGTACTTC
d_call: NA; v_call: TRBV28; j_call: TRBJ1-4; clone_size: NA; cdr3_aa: CASSKRGGAANEKLFF; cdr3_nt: TGTGCCAGCAGTAAAAGGGGTGGTGCAGCTAATGAAAAACTGTTTTTT
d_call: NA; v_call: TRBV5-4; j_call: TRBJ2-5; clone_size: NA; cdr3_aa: CASSSRDTQETQYF; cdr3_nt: TGTGCCAGCAGCTCCCGGGACACCCAAGAGACCCAGTACTTC
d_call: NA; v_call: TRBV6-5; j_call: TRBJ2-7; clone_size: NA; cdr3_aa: CASSYSVRNNEQYF; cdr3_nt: TGTGCCAGCAGTTACTCGGTTCGAAATAACGAGCAGTACTTC
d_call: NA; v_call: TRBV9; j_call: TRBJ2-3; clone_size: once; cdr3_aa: CASSLGLSTDTQYF; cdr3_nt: TGTGCCAGCAGCTTGGGACTCAGCACAGATACGCAGTATTTT
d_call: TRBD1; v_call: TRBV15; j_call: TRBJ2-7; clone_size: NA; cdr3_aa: CATSPKTGGYEQYF; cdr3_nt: TGTGCCACCAGTCCGAAGACAGGGGGCTACGAGCAGTACTTC
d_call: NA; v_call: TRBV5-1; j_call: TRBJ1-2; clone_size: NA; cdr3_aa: CASAGGTSNYGYTF; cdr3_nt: TGCGCCAGCGCAGGCGGAACTTCTAACTATGGCTACACCTTC
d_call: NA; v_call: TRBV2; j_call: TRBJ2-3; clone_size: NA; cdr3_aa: CASRGTSTDTQYF; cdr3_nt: TGTGCCAGCAGAGGGACGAGCACAGATACGCAGTATTTT
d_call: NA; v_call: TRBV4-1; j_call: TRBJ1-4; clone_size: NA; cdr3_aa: CASSQGAEGVSSGKLFF; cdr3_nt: TGCGCCAGCAGCCAAGGGGCAGAAGGGGTCTCGTCTGGAAAACTGTTTTTT
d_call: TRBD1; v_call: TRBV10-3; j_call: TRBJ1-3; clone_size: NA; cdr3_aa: CAISVGVLHPGGPRSGNTIYF; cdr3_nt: TGTGCCATCAGTGTGGGGGTCCTCCATCCAGGGGGCCCCCGCTCTGGAAACACCATATATTTT
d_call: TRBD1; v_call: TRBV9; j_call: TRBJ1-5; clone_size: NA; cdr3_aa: CASSVGQGDQPQHF; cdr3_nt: TGTGCCAGCAGCGTAGGACAGGGGGATCAGCCCCAGCATTTT
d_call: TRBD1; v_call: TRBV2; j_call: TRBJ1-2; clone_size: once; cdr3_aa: CASSGDRGQGYNYGYTF; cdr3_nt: TGTGCCAGCAGTGGAGACAGGGGGCAGGGCTATAACTATGGCTACACCTTC
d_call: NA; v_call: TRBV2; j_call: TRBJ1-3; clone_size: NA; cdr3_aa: CASSEFGGLSSGNTIYF; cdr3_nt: TGTGCCAGCAGTGAATTCGGAGGCCTTAGCTCTGGAAACACCATATATTTT
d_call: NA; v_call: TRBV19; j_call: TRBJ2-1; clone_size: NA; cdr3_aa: CASSSGRNNEQFF; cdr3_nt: TGTGCCAGTAGTAGCGGACGGAACAATGAGCAGTTCTTC
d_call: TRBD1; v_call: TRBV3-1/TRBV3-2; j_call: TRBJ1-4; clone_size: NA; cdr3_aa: CASSGTANEKLFF; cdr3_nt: TGTGCCAGCAGTGGGACAGCTAATGAAAAACTGTTTTTT
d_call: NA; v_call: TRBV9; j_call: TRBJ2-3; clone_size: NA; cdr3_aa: CASSESATGGGDTQYF; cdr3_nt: TGTGCCAGCAGCGAGAGTGCCACGGGTGGGGGGGATACGCAGTATTTT
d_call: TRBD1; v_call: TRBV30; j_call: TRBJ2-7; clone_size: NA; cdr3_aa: CAVGTVWEQYF; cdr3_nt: TGTGCCGTGGGGACAGTTTGGGAGCAGTACTTC
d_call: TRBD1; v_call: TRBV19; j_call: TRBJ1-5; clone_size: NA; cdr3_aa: CASIKGQGNNQPQHF; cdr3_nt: TGTGCCAGTATTAAAGGACAGGGGAACAATCAGCCCCAGCATTTT